This T cell receptor (beta chain) was captured in a study of blood T cell repertoires in COVID-19. This clone was found a few times. V was cut by 6 bases and J by 4 bases, with 12 bases left in between. This CDR3 region has 13 residues. Clones were read by immunoSEQ multiplex PCR, and TCRdb kept only the in-frame ones, dropping some. Found here are 250,000 or so clones, over 75% of them singletons; the top ten hold around 3.1%. The receptor was isolated from a woman aged 40 to 55 who had been exposed to COVID-19. The sequenced sample consisted of PBMCs or T cells enriched from blood (not recorded which). The rearrangement links TRBV12-3 or TRBV12-4 to TRBJ1-2; TRBD1 is a possible D gene (6 bases). CDR3 sequence: CASSSGQIYGYTF. The CDR3 bases are TGTGCCAGCAGCTCTGGACAGATCTATGGCTACACCTTC.